The 16 T cell receptor beta chains below all came from one sample that was sequenced in a study of T cells after yellow fever vaccination. TCRdb re-analysed the 5' RACE reads in MiXCR, keeping a single row per CDR3 protein. The table lists 600,000 to 750,000 distinct CDR3 sequences, 9% to 15% of them singletons, with more than 12% in the top ten. The sample was PBMCs, taken on the day of the yellow fever booster vaccination. The source of these receptors is a man in his thirties or forties who received the YFV17D yellow fever vaccine.

The V and J genes are TRBV20-1 and TRBJ1-5; a possible D gene is TRBD1 (6 bases). With 6 bases removed from V and 2 bases from J, the gap between germline ends came to 14 bases. The CDR3 extends over 14 amino acids. Germline V gene sequence: CDR1 DFQATT, CDR2 SNEGSKA (reference sequence). In DNA, the CDR3 is TGCAGTGCAGAACAGGGATCGGGCAATCAGCCCCAGCATTTT. The encoded protein is CSAEQGSGNQPQHF.

This clonotype has more than one count but fewer than ten. The chain has TRBV20-1 and TRBJ2-1; 7 bases are a match to TRBD2. The trim removed 8 bases at V and 5 bases at J, leaving 9 bases unmatched. The CDR3 runs to 13 residues. Germline V lookup: CDR1 DFQATT, CDR2 SNEGSKA (reference sequence). CDR3 in amino acids: CSSFPTSNNEQFF. The DNA for the CDR3 is TGCAGTTCCTTCCCGACTAGCAACAATGAGCAGTTCTTC.

The chain joins TRBV7-2 to TRBJ2-3, with TRBD2 identical over 12 bases. V dropped 4 bases and J dropped 4; count of bases not matched to a gene: 9. This CDR3 spans 17 amino acids. Germline lookup yields CDR1 SGHTA and CDR2 FQGNSA. CDR3 protein: CASSSRLAGVGADTQYF. CDR3 nucleotide sequence: TGTGCCAGCAGCTCCAGACTAGCGGGAGTTGGGGCAGATACGCAGTATTTT.

This clonotype was recorded a few times. The V call is TRBV25-1, the J call TRBJ1-1, with 10 bases aligning to TRBD1. The CDR3 has 15 amino acids. J lost 4 bases, V lost 4 bases, and 6 bases had no gene match. Germline assignment: CDR1 MGHDK and CDR2 SYGVNS. Here the CDR3 DNA reads TGTGCCAGCAGTGGCGACAGGGGGCGTTTCACTGAAGCTTTCTTT. Its protein product is CASSGDRGRFTEAFF. Drawing the rest from reference TRBV25-1 and TRBJ1-1, the complete variable domain is EADIYQTPRYLVIGTGKKITLECSQTMGHDKMYWYQQDPGMELHLIHYSYGVNSTEKGDLSSESTVSRIRTEHFPLTLESARPSHTSQYLCASSGDRGRFTEAFFGQGTRLTVV.

The chain has TRBV9 and TRBJ2-1; D tentatively reads TRBD1 or TRBD2 (8 bases each). Trimming stripped 3 bases from V and 2 bases from J, with 30 bases between. The CDR3 has 21 residues. Germline loops: CDR1 SGDLS, CDR2 YYNGEE. CDR3 DNA sequence: TGTGCCAGCAGCGGTGGACAGGGAGGGGATAGCGGGGTTAGGACCTACAATGAGCAGTTCTTC. It yields the protein CASSGGQGGDSGVRTYNEQFF.

The chain couples TRBV14 to TRBJ2-5; 8 positions agree with TRBD1. The CDR3 is 16 amino acids. V lost 2 bases, J lost 4 bases, and 9 bases stayed unmatched. Germline V lookup: CDR1 SGHDN, CDR2 FVKESK. As DNA, the CDR3 is TGTGCCAGCAGCCAAAACCCGACAGGGGTACTAGAGACCCAGTACTTC. Translated: CASSQNPTGVLETQYF.

The V gene is TRBV20-1, the J gene TRBJ2-2, with 14 bases identical to TRBD2. Trimming removed 0 bases from V and 7 bases from J; junction bases left unmatched: 10. The CDR3 has 18 residues. Per germline, CDR1 DFQATT and CDR2 SNEGSKA (reference sequence). The CDR3 nucleotides read TGCAGTGCTAGAGATGGGCGGGGGACTAGCGGGAGCCGCGGGGAGCTGTTTTTT. It is translated as CSARDGRGTSGSRGELFF.

The table lists this clonotype with many counts. V usage is TRBV7-2 and J usage is TRBJ2-7; a possible D gene is TRBD2 (6 bases). V lost 5 bases to trimming and J lost 4 bases, with 12 bases between them. Germline V CDR1 and CDR2: SGHTA, FQGNSA. The CDR3 covers 13 residues. CDR3 sequence (DNA): TGTGCCAGCAGCCAGCACGCGGGGTACGAGCAGTACTTC. Protein: CASSQHAGYEQYF.

The chain employs TRBV12-3 or TRBV12-4 and TRBJ2-3; D perhaps matches TRBD2 (6 bases). The V end lost 5 bases, the J end lost 2 bases, and 11 bases lay between the germline ends. The CDR3 contains 14 residues. CDR3 residues: CASSAGRYTDTQYF. CDR3 sequence (DNA): TGTGCCAGCAGTGCGGGGAGGTACACAGATACGCAGTATTTT.

The chain employs TRBV20-1 and TRBJ2-1, with 11 bases matching TRBD2. The CDR3 spans 14 residues. V shed 3 bases and J 8 bases; nucleotides not matched to a gene: 6. Germline CDR1 and CDR2: DFQATT and SNEGSKA (reference sequence). CDR3 residues: CSASVGLAGYEQFF. CDR3 DNA sequence: TGCAGTGCTAGTGTTGGACTAGCGGGCTATGAGCAGTTCTTC.

The chain has TRBV7-2 and TRBJ1-1, with D possibly being TRBD1 (5 bases). CDR3 length: 17 amino acids. V was shortened by 10 bases and J by 6 bases, with 30 bases between the two germline ends. Per the germline V gene, CDR1 is SGHTA and CDR2 is FQGNSA. In nucleotides, the CDR3 is TGTGCCACTACCGTTTTGGGACGCCCTCGTTGGGCTCCTGAAGCTTTCTTT. Its translation: CATTVLGRPRWAPEAFF.

A few counts support this clonotype. The V gene is TRBV5-1, the J gene TRBJ1-1, with 7 bases fitting TRBD1. Losses at the gene ends were 0 bases for V and 10 bases for J; bases not matched to a gene: 9. The CDR3 has 14 residues. Germline assignment: CDR1 SGHRS and CDR2 YFSETQ. The CDR3 spells CASSLAYGQDVAFF. For the CDR3, the DNA is TGCGCCAGCAGCTTGGCCTATGGACAGGACGTAGCTTTCTTT.

This clonotype was observed a handful of times. The chain joins TRBV9 to TRBJ1-1, with TRBD1 identical over 7 bases. After removal of 7 bases from V and 3 bases from J, the junction contained 6 bases not matched to a gene. This CDR3 is built from 13 residues. Looked up from germline, CDR1 is SGDLS and CDR2 is YYNGEE. The CDR3: CASAGGVDTEAFF. Here the CDR3 DNA reads TGTGCCAGCGCAGGGGGGGTGGACACTGAAGCTTTCTTT.

The table lists this clonotype with a few counts. The rearrangement joins TRBV7-9 to TRBJ1-2; no firm D call. V was shortened by 5 bases and J by 5 bases, with 18 bases between the two germline ends. Germline V gene sequence: CDR1 SEHNR, CDR2 FQNEAQ (reference sequence). The CDR3 is made up of 15 amino acids. The CDR3 DNA reads TGTGCCAGCAGCGTTGAGGGATTTAAAGTGTATGGCTACACCTTC. It encodes CASSVEGFKVYGYTF.

J is TRBJ2-7 and V is TRBV30; maybe TRBD1 (6 bases). V lost 3 bases and J 9 bases, leaving 12 bases between the germline ends. From germline, CDR1 is GTSNPN and CDR2 SVGIG (reference sequence). The CDR3 runs 11 residues. CDR3 sequence reads: CAWRTGNLQYF. DNA of the CDR3: TGTGCCTGGAGAACAGGGAATCTGCAGTACTTC. Using reference TRBV30 and TRBJ2-7 for the parts outside the CDR3, the full variable domain is SQTIHQWPATLVQPVGSPLSLECTVEGTSNPNLYWYRQAAGRGLQLLFYSVGIGQISSEVPQNLSASRPQDRQFILSSKKLLLSDSGFYLCAWRTGNLQYFGPGTRLTVT.

CDR3 DNA sequence: TGTGCCAGCTCAACCGGGACGGCAAGCTCCTACGAGCAGTACTTC. The encoded protein is CASSTGTASSYEQYF. V gene TRBV18 combines with J gene TRBJ2-7; TRBD1 or TRBD2 may be the D gene (5 bases each). The CDR3 has 15 amino acids. Germline CDR1 reads KGHSH; CDR2 reads LQKENI. V lost 5 bases to trimming and J lost 0 bases, with 14 bases between them.